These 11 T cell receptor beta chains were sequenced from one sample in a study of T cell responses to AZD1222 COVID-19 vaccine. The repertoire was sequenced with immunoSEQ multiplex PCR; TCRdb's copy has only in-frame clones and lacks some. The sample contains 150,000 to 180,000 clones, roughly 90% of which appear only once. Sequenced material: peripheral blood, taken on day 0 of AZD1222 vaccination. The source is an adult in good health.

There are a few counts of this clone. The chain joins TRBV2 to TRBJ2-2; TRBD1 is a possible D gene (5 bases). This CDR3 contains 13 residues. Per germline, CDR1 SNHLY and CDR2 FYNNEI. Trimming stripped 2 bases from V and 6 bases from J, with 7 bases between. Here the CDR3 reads CASSEQGPGELFF. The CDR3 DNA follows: TGTGCCAGCAGTGAACAGGGTCCCGGGGAGCTGTTTTTT.

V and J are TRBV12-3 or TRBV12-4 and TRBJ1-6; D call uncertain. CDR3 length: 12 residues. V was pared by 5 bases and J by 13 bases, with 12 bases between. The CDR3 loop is CASSPAGRPLHF. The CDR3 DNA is TGTGCCAGCAGTCCAGCCGGGAGGCCCCTCCACTTT.

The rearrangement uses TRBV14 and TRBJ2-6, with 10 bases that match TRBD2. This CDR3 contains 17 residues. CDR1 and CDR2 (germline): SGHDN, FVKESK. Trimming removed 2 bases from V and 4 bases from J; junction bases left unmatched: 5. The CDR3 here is CASSQTSGTLGANVLTF. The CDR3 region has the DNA TGTGCCAGCAGCCAAACTAGCGGGACGTTAGGGGCCAACGTCCTGACTTTC.

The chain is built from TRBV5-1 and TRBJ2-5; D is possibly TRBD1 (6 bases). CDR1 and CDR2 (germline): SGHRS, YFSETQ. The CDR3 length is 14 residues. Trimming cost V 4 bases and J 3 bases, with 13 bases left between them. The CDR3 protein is CASSLISGEETQYF. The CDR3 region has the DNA TGCGCCAGCAGCCTCATTTCAGGGGAAGAGACCCAGTACTTC.

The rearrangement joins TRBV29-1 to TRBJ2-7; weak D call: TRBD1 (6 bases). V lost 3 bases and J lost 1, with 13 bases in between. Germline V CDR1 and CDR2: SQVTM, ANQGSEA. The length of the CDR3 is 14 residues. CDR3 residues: CSVEAGERSYEQYF. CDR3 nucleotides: TGCAGCGTTGAGGCAGGGGAAAGGTCCTACGAGCAGTACTTC.

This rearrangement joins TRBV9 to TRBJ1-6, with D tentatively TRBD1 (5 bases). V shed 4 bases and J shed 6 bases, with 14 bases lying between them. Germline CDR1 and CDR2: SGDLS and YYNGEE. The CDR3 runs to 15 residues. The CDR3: CASSPHGARNSPLHF. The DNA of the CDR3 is TGTGCCAGCAGCCCCCACGGGGCGCGTAATTCACCCCTCCACTTT.

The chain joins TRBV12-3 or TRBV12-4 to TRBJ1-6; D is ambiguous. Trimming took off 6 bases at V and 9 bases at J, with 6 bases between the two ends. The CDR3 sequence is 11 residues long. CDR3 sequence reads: CASRGGSPLHF. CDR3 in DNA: TGTGCCAGCAGGGGCGGTTCACCCCTCCACTTT.

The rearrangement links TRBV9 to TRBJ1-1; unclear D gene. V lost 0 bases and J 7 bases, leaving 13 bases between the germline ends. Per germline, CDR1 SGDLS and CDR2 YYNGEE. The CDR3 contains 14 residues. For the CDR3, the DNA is TGTGCCAGCAGCGTAGGGAGGTTTCCCCGTGAAGCTTTCTTT. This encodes CASSVGRFPREAFF.

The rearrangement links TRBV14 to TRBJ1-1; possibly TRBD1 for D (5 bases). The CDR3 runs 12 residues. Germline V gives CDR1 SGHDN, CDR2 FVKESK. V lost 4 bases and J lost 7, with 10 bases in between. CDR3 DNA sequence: TGTGCCAGCAGCCCCGACAGATATGAAGCTTTCTTT. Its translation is CASSPDRYEAFF. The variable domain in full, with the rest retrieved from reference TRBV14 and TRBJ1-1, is EAGVTQFPSHSVIEKGQTVTLRCDPISGHDNLYWYRRVMGKEIKFLLHFVKESKQDESGMPNNRFLAERTGGTYSTLKVQPAELEDSGVYFCASSPDRYEAFFGQGTRLTVV.

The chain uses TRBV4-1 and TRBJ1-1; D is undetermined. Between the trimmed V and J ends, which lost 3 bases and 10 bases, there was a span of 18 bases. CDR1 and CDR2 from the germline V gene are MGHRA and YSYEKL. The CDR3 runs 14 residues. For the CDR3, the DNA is TGCGCCAGCAGCCAGCAAGACCAGAGGAATCGAGCTTTCTTT. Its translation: CASSQQDQRNRAFF.

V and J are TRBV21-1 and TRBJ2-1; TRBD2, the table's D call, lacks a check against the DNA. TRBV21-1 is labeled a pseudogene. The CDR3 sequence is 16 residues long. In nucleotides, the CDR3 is TGTGCCAGCTCCTCCCCCGGGGGAGCCTTCTACCATGAGCAGTTCTTC. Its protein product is CASSSPGGAFYHEQFF.